This T cell receptor (beta chain) was captured by sequencing in a study of blood T cell repertoires in COVID-19. Clones were read by immunoSEQ multiplex PCR, and TCRdb kept only the in-frame ones, dropping some. The sample includes approximately 89,000 clones, about 83% seen only once; the top ten take 6.3%. Worth noting for this clone: One end of the junction is discordant with germline, which a read error may explain.

The CDR3 has 17 amino acids. Germline V gives CDR1 SSHAT, CDR2 FNYEAQ (reference sequence). The sequence was collected from a man aged 65-85 years with COVID-19, enrolled during active disease. The sequencing sample was made of peripheral blood. V and J are TRBV7-7 and TRBJ1-6; D is ambiguous. The CDR3 sequence: CASRYRQFTEYNSPLHF. DNA of the CDR3: TGTGCTAGCAGATACCGCCAGTTCACAGAGTATAATTCACCCCTCCACTTT.